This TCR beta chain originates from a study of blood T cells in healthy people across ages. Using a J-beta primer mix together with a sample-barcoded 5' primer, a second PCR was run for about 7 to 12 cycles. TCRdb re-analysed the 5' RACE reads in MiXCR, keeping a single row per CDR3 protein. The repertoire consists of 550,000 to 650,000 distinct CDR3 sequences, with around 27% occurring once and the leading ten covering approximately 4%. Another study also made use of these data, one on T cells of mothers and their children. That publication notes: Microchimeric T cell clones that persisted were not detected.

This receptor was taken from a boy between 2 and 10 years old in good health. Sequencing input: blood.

The CDR3 sequence is CASSQGGQGEKLFF. The CDR3, as DNA: TGTGCCAGCAGCCAAGGGGGGCAGGGAGAAAAACTGTTTTTT. The chain links TRBV3-1 to TRBJ1-4, with a possible D match to TRBD1 (6 bases). CDR1 LGHDT and CDR2 YNNKEL come from the germline V gene (reference sequence). This CDR3 has 14 amino acids. Trimming cost V 1 base and J 8 bases, with 11 bases left between them.